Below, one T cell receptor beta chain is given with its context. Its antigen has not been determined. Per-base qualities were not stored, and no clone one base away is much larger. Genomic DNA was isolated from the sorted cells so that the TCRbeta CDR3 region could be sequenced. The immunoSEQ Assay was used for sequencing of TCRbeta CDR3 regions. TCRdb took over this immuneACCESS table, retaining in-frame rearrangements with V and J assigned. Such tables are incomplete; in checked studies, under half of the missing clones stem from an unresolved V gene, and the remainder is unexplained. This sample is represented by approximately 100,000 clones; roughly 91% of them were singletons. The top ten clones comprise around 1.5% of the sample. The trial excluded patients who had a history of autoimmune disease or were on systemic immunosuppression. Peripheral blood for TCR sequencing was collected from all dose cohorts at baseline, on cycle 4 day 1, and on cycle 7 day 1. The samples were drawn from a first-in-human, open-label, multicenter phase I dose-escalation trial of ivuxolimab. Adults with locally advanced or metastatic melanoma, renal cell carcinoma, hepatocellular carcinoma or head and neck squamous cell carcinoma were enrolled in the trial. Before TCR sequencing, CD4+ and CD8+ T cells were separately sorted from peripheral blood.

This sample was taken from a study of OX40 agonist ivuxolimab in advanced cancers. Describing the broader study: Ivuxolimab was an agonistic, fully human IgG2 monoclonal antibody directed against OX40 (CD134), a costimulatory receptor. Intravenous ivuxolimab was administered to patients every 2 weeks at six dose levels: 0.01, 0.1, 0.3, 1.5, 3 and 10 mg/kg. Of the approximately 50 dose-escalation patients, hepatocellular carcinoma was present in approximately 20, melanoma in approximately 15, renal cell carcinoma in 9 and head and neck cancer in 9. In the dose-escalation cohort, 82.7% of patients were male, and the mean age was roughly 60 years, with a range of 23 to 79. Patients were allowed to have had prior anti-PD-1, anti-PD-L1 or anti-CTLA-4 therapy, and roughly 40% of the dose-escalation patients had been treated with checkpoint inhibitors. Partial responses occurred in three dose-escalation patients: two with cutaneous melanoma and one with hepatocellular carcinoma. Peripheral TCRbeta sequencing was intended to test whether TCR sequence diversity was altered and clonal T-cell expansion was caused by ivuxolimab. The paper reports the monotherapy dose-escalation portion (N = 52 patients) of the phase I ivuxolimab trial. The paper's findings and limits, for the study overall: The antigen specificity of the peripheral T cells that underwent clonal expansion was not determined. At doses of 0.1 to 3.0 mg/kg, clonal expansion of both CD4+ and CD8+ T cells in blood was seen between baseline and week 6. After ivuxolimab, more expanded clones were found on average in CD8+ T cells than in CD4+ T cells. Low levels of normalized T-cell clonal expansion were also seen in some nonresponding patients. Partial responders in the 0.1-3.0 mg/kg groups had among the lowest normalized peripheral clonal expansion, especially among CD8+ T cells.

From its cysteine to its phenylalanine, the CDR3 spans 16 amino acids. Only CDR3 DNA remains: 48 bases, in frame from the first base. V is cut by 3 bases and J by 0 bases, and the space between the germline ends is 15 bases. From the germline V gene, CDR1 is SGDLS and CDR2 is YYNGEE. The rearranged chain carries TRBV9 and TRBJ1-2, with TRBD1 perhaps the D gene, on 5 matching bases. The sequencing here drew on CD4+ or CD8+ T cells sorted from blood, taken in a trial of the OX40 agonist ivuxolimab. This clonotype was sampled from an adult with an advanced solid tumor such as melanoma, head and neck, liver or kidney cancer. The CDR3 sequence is CASSGFEGRANYGYTF. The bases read TGTGCCAGCAGCGGGTTCGAGGGACGAGCTAACTATGGCTACACCTTC.